This TCR beta chain was sequenced for a study of shared clonotypes between healthy human individuals. It was around 320 ng DNA, about 30,000 T cell genomes, that went into each replicate PCR of unsorted PBMC. In the source study's methods: Filtering of immunoSEQ junctional sequences could not match full-length read filtering. The data were produced by immunoSEQ multiplex PCR, yet TCRdb's version contains in-frame clones alone and is incomplete. That table is the source of V, J and clone size, and D and trimming were worked out from the DNA. There are about 480,000 clones in the sample; roughly 78% occur only once, and roughly 13% lies in the top ten. Germline V gene sequence: CDR1 SGHAT, CDR2 FQNNGV. This CDR3 has 15 amino acids. Trimming cost V 1 base and J 1 base, with 11 bases left between them.

J is TRBJ2-7 and V is TRBV11-2; D is perhaps TRBD2 (7 bases). The source is a woman in her thirties or forties in good health. Some clones in this sample may be carry-over from other donors' samples. The sample was PBMCs. The CDR3 region has the DNA TGTGCCAGCAGCTTAGTGGGGGGGGCGTCCTACGAGCAGTACTTC. It encodes CASSLVGGASYEQYF.